The rows below give T cell receptor beta chains drawn from one sample of a study of neoadjuvant nivolumab and ipilimumab in lung cancer. Using immunoSEQ multiplex PCR, the repertoire was profiled, and TCRdb retains in-frame clones only, with some absent. The sample holds 4,700 or so clones; roughly 76% are singletons and the top ten take about 13%. Sequences were derived from adjacent normal lung tissue, sampled after neoadjuvant nivolumab, alone or with ipilimumab, at or shortly before surgery. Receptors were obtained from an adult with non-small cell lung cancer. Each CDR3 is given with its conserved first and last residue. Fields, in order: D gene, J gene, V gene, clone size, CDR3 DNA, CDR3 protein. The D gene is left open where the match is weak. A clone size is listed for some rows: how often the clone was seen (once, few, many), or a class if it is expanded.

TRBD2 | TRBJ2-3 | TRBV10-2 | . | TGCGCCAGCACCCATCAGGGACTAGCGGGGGGCCCAGATACGCAGTATTTT | CASTHQGLAGGPDTQYF
. | TRBJ1-5 | TRBV5-1 | large | TGCGCCAGCAGCCCTGACAGCCTCAATCAGCCCCAGCATTTT | CASSPDSLNQPQHF
TRBD1 | TRBJ2-6 | TRBV5-1 | . | TGCGCCAGCAGCAGGGACAGTCAAGGGGCCAACGTCCTGACTTTC | CASSRDSQGANVLTF
. | TRBJ1-1 | TRBV6-5 | . | TGTGCCAGCAGCCTGCAGCTGAACACTGAAGCTTTCTTT | CASSLQLNTEAFF
TRBD1 | TRBJ2-7 | TRBV7-6 | . | TGTGCCAGCAGCTGGGACAGGGGCGACGAGCAGTACTTC | CASSWDRGDEQYF
. | TRBJ2-7 | TRBV9 | few | TGTGCCAGCAGCCTCCGGACAGGAGGGGACGAGCAGTACTTC | CASSLRTGGDEQYF
. | TRBJ2-2 | TRBV7-9 | . | TGTGCCAGCAGCTTTACGGACAGACACGGCCCAAACACCGGGGAGCTGTTTTTT | CASSFTDRHGPNTGELFF
. | TRBJ2-6 | TRBV7-9 | . | TGTGCCAGCAGCCGACTCAGGGCTGGGGCCAACGTCCTGACTTTC | CASSRLRAGANVLTF
. | TRBJ2-5 | TRBV2 | few | TGTGCCAGCAGCCCCCTGGGGCGGGAGACCCAGTACTTC | CASSPLGRETQYF
. | TRBJ1-4 | TRBV7-9 | . | TGTGCCAGCAGCTTATTTCCCGGCCCGGTGGGTGAAAAACTGTTTTTT | CASSLFPGPVGEKLFF
. | TRBJ1-6 | TRBV6-1 | few | TGTGCCAGCAGTGAAGTTCAGGGACGGAATTCACCCCTCCACTTT | CASSEVQGRNSPLHF
. | TRBJ1-1 | TRBV7-2 | . | TGTGCCAGCAGCTTAGGGGCCCGGAGCACTGAAGCTTTCTTT | CASSLGARSTEAFF
TRBD1 | TRBJ2-7 | TRBV6-5 | . | TGTGCCAGCAGTTACAGACAGGGCCTAGAGCAGTACTTC | CASSYRQGLEQYF
. | TRBJ1-2 | TRBV29-1 | . | TGCAGCGTTGGTGAGAGGGATATGGACTATGGCTACACCTTC | CSVGERDMDYGYTF
. | TRBJ1-4 | TRBV5-1 | . | TGCGCCAGCAGCTCAAGCTACCTCAGCGGGGAAAAACTGTTTTTT | CASSSSYLSGEKLFF
. | TRBJ1-1 | TRBV6-6 | . | TGTGCCAGCAGTAAATCGGACACTGAAGCTTTCTTT | CASSKSDTEAFF
. | TRBJ1-5 | TRBV7-2 | . | TGTGCCAGCAGCTTAGGCGGCAGTAACAATCAGCCCCAGCATTTT | CASSLGGSNNQPQHF
TRBD1 | TRBJ1-6 | TRBV5-6 | . | TGTGCCAGCAGCTTCCTCGGACAGGGCGATTCACCCCTCCACTTT | CASSFLGQGDSPLHF
. | TRBJ2-1 | TRBV7-9 | . | TGTGCCAGCACCCCGAGGGGCGCCTACAATGAGCAGTTCTTC | CASTPRGAYNEQFF
TRBD1 | TRBJ2-3 | TRBV28 | . | TGTGCCAGCAGTTTCCCGGGACAGGGAACCGATACGCAGTATTTT | CASSFPGQGTDTQYF
. | TRBJ1-2 | TRBV6-6 | . | TGTGCCAGCAGTTACCAGGGAGCGGACGGCTACACCTTC | CASSYQGADGYTF
TRBD2 | TRBJ2-1 | TRBV11-2 | . | TGTGCCAGCAGCCCGAGGACTAGCGGGGGGATCTACAATGAGCAGTTCTTC | CASSPRTSGGIYNEQFF
. | TRBJ1-2 | TRBV4-3 | . | TGCGCCAGCAGCCAAGCCCGGGGGGTGAACTATGGCTACACCTTC | CASSQARGVNYGYTF
. | TRBJ2-7 | TRBV6-6 | . | TGTGCCAGCAGTCTCCCCGCCCCCTACGAGCAGTACTTC | CASSLPAPYEQYF
. | TRBJ1-1 | TRBV2 | . | TGTGCCAGCAGTGATTTTCAGGACGCTGAAGCTTTCTTT | CASSDFQDAEAFF
. | TRBJ2-5 | TRBV28 | . | TGTGCCAGCAGTTCAGGGTTCTCTCAAGAGACCCAGTACTTC | CASSSGFSQETQYF
. | TRBJ1-1 | TRBV2 | . | TGTGCCAGCAAGGAGAACACTGAAGCTTTCTTT | CASKENTEAFF
TRBD1 | TRBJ1-2 | TRBV27 | . | TGTGCCAGCAGAGAAGGGGGCCGGGGGTATGGCTACACCTTC | CASREGGRGYGYTF
. | TRBJ2-1 | TRBV7-2 | . | TGTGCCAGCAGCTTAGAGGGAAGGGAGCAGTTCTTC | CASSLEGREQFF
TRBD1 | TRBJ1-1 | TRBV29-1 | . | TGCAGCGTTGATAGGGGGCTAATGAACACTGAAGCTTTCTTT | CSVDRGLMNTEAFF
TRBD1 | TRBJ2-6 | TRBV5-1 | . | TGCGCCAGCAGCTCCACCGGGACAGGGGCCCTCGGGGCCAACGTCCTGACTTTC | CASSSTGTGALGANVLTF
TRBD1 | TRBJ2-5 | TRBV5-5 | . | TGTGCCAGCAGCCCTAATGACAGGGATTTTCAAGAGACCCAGTACTTC | CASSPNDRDFQETQYF
. | TRBJ1-3 | TRBV13 | . | TGTGCCAGCATTTATCGAGGGGGGGGCTCTGGAAACACCATATATTTT | CASIYRGGGSGNTIYF
. | TRBJ1-2 | TRBV9 | . | TGTGCCAGCAGCCTCCCGGACAGTGCTCATGGCTACACCTTC | CASSLPDSAHGYTF
. | TRBJ2-2 | TRBV6-5 | . | TGTGCCAGCAACATCTACTCAGGGATTACCGGGGAGCTGTTTTTT | CASNIYSGITGELFF
. | TRBJ1-2 | TRBV6-5 | . | TGTGCCAGCAGCCTAAAGGACAGTAACTATGGCTACACCTTC | CASSLKDSNYGYTF
TRBD2 | TRBJ2-2 | TRBV25-1 | . | TGTGCCAGCAGTTATAGCGGGGGACTCACCGGGGAGCTGTTTTTT | CASSYSGGLTGELFF
. | TRBJ1-2 | TRBV7-9 | . | TGTGCCAGCAGCCCTTCGACAGGCGGCTATGGCTACACCTTC | CASSPSTGGYGYTF
TRBD1 | TRBJ2-3 | TRBV4-3 | . | TGCGCCAGCAGCCGCGATCTAGGGGGCAGAGATACGCAGTATTTT | CASSRDLGGRDTQYF
TRBD1 | TRBJ2-3 | TRBV2 | large | TGTGCCAGCAGCAAACAGGGACAGGGGGCAGATACGCAGTATTTT | CASSKQGQGADTQYF
TRBD1 | TRBJ1-6 | TRBV7-8 | . | TGTGCCAGCAGCCCTCGGACAGGGGAGGGTAATTCACCCCTCCACTTT | CASSPRTGEGNSPLHF
TRBD2 | TRBJ2-3 | TRBV2 | . | TGTGCCAGCATCCTCTTAGCGGGGGGCAGCACAGATACGCAGTATTTT | CASILLAGGSTDTQYF